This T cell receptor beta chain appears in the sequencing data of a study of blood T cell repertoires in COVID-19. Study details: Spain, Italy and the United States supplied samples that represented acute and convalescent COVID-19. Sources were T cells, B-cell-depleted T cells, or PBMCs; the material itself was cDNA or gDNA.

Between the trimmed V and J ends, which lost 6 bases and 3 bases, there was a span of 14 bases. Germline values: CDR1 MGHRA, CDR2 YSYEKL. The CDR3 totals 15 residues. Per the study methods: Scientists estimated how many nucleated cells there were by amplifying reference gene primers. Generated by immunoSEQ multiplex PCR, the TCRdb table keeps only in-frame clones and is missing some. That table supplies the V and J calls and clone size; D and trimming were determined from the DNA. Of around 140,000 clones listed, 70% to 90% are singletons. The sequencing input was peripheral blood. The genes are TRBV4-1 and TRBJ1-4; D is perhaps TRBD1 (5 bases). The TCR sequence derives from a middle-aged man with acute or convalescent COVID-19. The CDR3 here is CASRRQGIPNEKLFF. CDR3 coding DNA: TGCGCCAGCAGGAGGCAGGGAATACCTAATGAAAAACTGTTTTTT.